Listed here are 7 T cell receptor beta chains from one sample, sequenced in a study of cytomegalovirus exposure and HLA in healthy donors. The PCR made use of 60 Vbeta and 13 Jbeta primers. The method was immunoSEQ multiplex PCR; TCRdb's version includes in-frame clones alone and lacks a portion of them. Here the sample spans about 130,000 clones, 76% being singletons. Sequences were obtained from PBMCs. Every receptor here comes from a man aged 35 to 55 in good health and CMV-seronegative.

The chain employs TRBV29-1 and TRBJ1-1, with 8 positions matching TRBD1. The length of the CDR3 is 12 residues. V was clipped by 6 bases and J by 1 base; unmatched bases: 1. Germline loops: CDR1 SQVTM, CDR2 ANQGSEA. For the CDR3, the DNA is TGCAGCGTCGGGACAGGGAACACTGAAGCTTTCTTT. Translation: CSVGTGNTEAFF.

CDR3 amino acids: CASSQDLLAGGPDQETQYF. The CDR3 DNA follows: TGCGCCAGCAGCCAAGATCTACTAGCGGGGGGGCCGGACCAAGAGACCCAGTACTTC. V is TRBV4-3 and J is TRBJ2-5; TRBD2 agrees at 13 bases. The CDR3 totals 19 residues. Germline values: CDR1 LGHNA, CDR2 YSLEER. Trimming took 0 bases from V and 0 from J; bases not matched to a gene: 7.

Only a few counts were recorded for this clone. CDR3 loop: CASILEGAAFF. DNA for the CDR3: TGTGCCAGCATCCTCGAGGGAGCGGCTTTCTTT. The genes are TRBV28 and TRBJ1-1, with D hard to call. V shed 7 bases and J shed 11 bases, with 14 bases lying between them. This CDR3 region has 11 residues. Per germline, CDR1 MDHEN and CDR2 SYDVKM. Variable domain in full (rest from reference TRBV28 and TRBJ1-1): DVKVTQSSRYLVKRTGEKVFLECVQDMDHENMFWYRQDPGLGLRLIYFSYDVKMKEKGDIPEGYSVSREKKERFSLILESASTNQTSMYLCASILEGAAFFGQGTRLTVV.

The rearrangement joins TRBV4-3 to TRBJ2-7; TRBD1 aligns across 12 bases. Germline lookup yields CDR1 LGHNA and CDR2 YSLEER. The CDR3 has 15 residues. With V trimmed by 0 bases and J by 6 bases, 3 bases remained unmatched. CDR3: CASSQEGQGAIEQYF. CDR3 nucleotides: TGCGCCAGCAGCCAAGAGGGACAGGGGGCGATCGAGCAGTACTTC.

The chain recombines TRBV30 with TRBJ2-5; 8 bases align to TRBD2. Germline-derived CDR1 and CDR2 are GTSNPN and SVGIG (reference sequence). Germline trimming cut 3 bases from V and 7 bases from J; bases unmatched to any gene: 13. The CDR3 has 15 residues. For the CDR3, the DNA is TGTGCCTGGAGGATTAGCGGGGCCACCGGGGGGACCCAGTACTTC. Amino acids: CAWRISGATGGTQYF.

The rearrangement uses TRBV7-9 and TRBJ2-5, with TRBD2 matching over 8 bases. Losses at the gene ends were 0 bases for V and 2 bases for J; bases not matched to a gene: 11. CDR1 and CDR2 from the germline V gene are SEHNR and FQNEAQ (reference sequence). The CDR3 runs 18 residues. The CDR3 here is CASSLARGGGSTQETQYF. CDR3 bases: TGTGCCAGCAGCTTAGCTCGGGGCGGGGGGTCGACACAAGAGACCCAGTACTTC. Drawing the rest from reference TRBV7-9 and TRBJ2-5, the complete variable domain is DTGVSQNPRHKITKRGQNVTFRCDPISEHNRLYWYRQTLGQGPEFLTYFQNEAQLEKSRLLSDRFSAERPKGSFSTLEIQRTEQGDSAMYLCASSLARGGGSTQETQYFGPGTRLLVL.

V and J are TRBV27 and TRBJ2-7; TRBD2 matches 11 bases. V lost 1 base, J lost 0 bases, and 8 bases stayed unmatched. The CDR3 is 18 residues long. CDR1 is MNHEY and CDR2 is SMNVEV in the germline V gene (reference sequence). The CDR3 sequence is CASSLFSPGLAASYEQYF. CDR3 DNA: TGTGCCAGCAGTTTATTTTCACCGGGACTAGCGGCCTCCTACGAGCAGTACTTC.